The 23 T cell receptor beta chains given below trace back to one sample, sequenced in a study of CD8 T cells in ankylosing spondylitis. TCRdb re-derived calls from the 5' RACE reads in MiXCR, one entry per CDR3 protein. The table records about 840,000 distinct CDR3 sequences, approximately 12% of them present only once. No antigen has been assigned to these receptors. General observations from the study: One TCR beta motif, made up of under ten highly homologous variants, appeared characteristic of ankylosing spondylitis blood.

The source material was blood, either unsorted or a sorted T cell fraction (not recorded which). The receptors here all came from a male donor with ankylosing spondylitis.

This clonotype was counted only a few times. The chain couples TRBV6-2 or TRBV6-3 to TRBJ2-5; 8 bases agree with TRBD2. CDR3 length: 16 residues. Trimming cost V 4 bases and J 4 bases; bases outside gene matches: 11. Germline CDR1 is MNHEY and CDR2 is SVGEGT. For the CDR3, the DNA is TGTGCCAGCAGTTCCCGGCGGACTAGCTTTCCAGAGACCCAGTACTTC. It codes for CASSSRRTSFPETQYF.

This clonotype was counted a few times. The rearrangement uses TRBV4-3 and TRBJ1-5; D ambiguous. V shed 4 bases and J shed 3 bases, with 7 bases lying between them. This CDR3 is built from 13 residues. CDR1 and CDR2 (germline): LGHNA, YSLEER. The DNA for the CDR3 is TGCGCCAGCAGCCCCTCTTACAATCAGCCCCAGCATTTT. Its protein is CASSPSYNQPQHF.

At least ten counts were recorded for this clonotype. The chain has TRBV20-1 and TRBJ1-5; D perhaps matches TRBD1 (6 bases). The germline V and J ends were trimmed by 7 bases and 2 bases, with 12 bases remaining between them. Germline CDR1 reads DFQATT; CDR2 reads SNEGSKA (reference sequence). There are 13 residues in the CDR3. The CDR3 DNA follows: TGCAGTGTCCTGAGACAGGGCAATCAGCCCCAGCATTTT. It is translated as CSVLRQGNQPQHF.

In its sample, this clonotype was seen many times. This sequence joins TRBV20-1 and TRBJ2-7; D gene ambiguous. Germline V lookup: CDR1 DFQATT, CDR2 SNEGSKA (reference sequence). V lost 8 bases and J 0 bases, leaving 11 bases between the germline ends. This CDR3 contains 12 residues. Here the CDR3 DNA reads TGCAGTCCCGCCCGAAGCTCCTACGAGCAGTACTTC. Its protein is CSPARSSYEQYF.

There are a few counts of this clonotype. This sequence joins TRBV11-3 and TRBJ1-5, with 7 positions matching TRBD1. Trimming at V came to 0 bases and at J to 6 bases, leaving 11 bases not matched to a gene. CDR1 is SGHNT and CDR2 is YENEEA in the germline V gene. The CDR3 totals 17 residues. In DNA form, the CDR3 reads TGTGCCAGCAGCTTAGATCGAGGGGGAGGGGGCTGTCAGCCCCAGCATTTT. Amino acids: CASSLDRGGGGCQPQHF.

This clonotype has a handful of counts. The chain uses TRBV5-6 and TRBJ1-2, with D uncertain. This CDR3 is 14 amino acids long. The germline V gene encodes CDR1 SGHDT and CDR2 YYEEEE. V lost 4 bases, J lost 4 bases, and 14 bases lay in between. CDR3 sequence: CASSRTGIAYGYTF. The CDR3 DNA is TGTGCCAGCAGCCGCACCGGGATCGCCTATGGCTACACCTTC.

This clonotype was detected a few times. The chain recombines TRBV7-9 with TRBJ1-2; possibly TRBD1 for D (6 bases). Trimming removed 5 bases from V and 4 bases from J, with 14 bases in between. This CDR3 has 14 residues. Germline assignment: CDR1 SEHNR and CDR2 FQNEAQ (reference sequence). In DNA form, the CDR3 reads TGTGCCAGCAGCCAACAGGGATTACTCTATGGCTACACCTTC. Translating gives CASSQQGLLYGYTF.

This clonotype was observed a handful of times. The rearrangement joins TRBV5-1 to TRBJ2-3; 13 nucleotides align to TRBD2. This CDR3 is 15 amino acids long. CDR1 and CDR2 (germline): SGHRS, YFSETQ. J gave up 8 bases and V 2 bases, and 5 bases lay outside the gene matches. DNA for the CDR3: TGCGCCAGCAGCTTAGGACTAGCGGGGGCCTTTACGCAGTATTTT. This encodes CASSLGLAGAFTQYF.

This clonotype was seen a handful of times. This chain uses TRBV6-2 or TRBV6-3 with TRBJ2-5; perhaps TRBD2 as D (5 bases). The CDR3 covers 15 residues. Germline V lookup: CDR1 MNHEY, CDR2 SVGEGT. V lost 6 bases, J lost 2 bases, and 16 bases lay in between. The CDR3, as DNA: TGTGCCAGCAGCCGGCCACGGTCGGGACAAGAGACCCAGTACTTC. It is translated as CASSRPRSGQETQYF.

The rearrangement uses TRBV4-3 and TRBJ1-3; no definite D call. Germline V lookup: CDR1 LGHNA, CDR2 YSLEER. Trimming took off 2 bases at V and 0 bases at J, with 8 bases between the two ends. This CDR3 comprises 15 residues. CDR3 sequence (DNA): TGCGCCAGCAGCCAAACAACCCGCTCTGGAAACACCATATATTTT. This codes for CASSQTTRSGNTIYF.

The genes are TRBV10-1 and TRBJ2-1, with D possibly being TRBD1 (6 bases). Trimming pared 6 bases from V and 4 bases from J, leaving 13 bases between. The CDR3 runs to 14 residues. Germline loops: CDR1 WNHNN, CDR2 SYGVQD (reference sequence). The CDR3 reads CASSQDRTYNEQFF. Written as DNA, the CDR3 is TGCGCCAGCAGCCAGGACAGAACGTACAATGAGCAGTTCTTC.

The genes are TRBV13 and TRBJ2-5; D gene ambiguous. V was cut by 1 base and J by 7 bases, with 13 bases left in between. This CDR3 is 14 amino acids long. CDR1 is PRHDT and CDR2 is FYEKMQ in the germline V gene (reference sequence). The CDR3 region is CASSLELSQRTQYF. In DNA form, the CDR3 reads TGTGCCAGCAGCTTAGAGTTGTCCCAGCGGACCCAGTACTTC. Full variable domain (rest looked up from reference TRBV13 and TRBJ2-5): AAGVIQSPRHLIKEKRETATLKCYPIPRHDTVYWYQQGPGQDPQFLISFYEKMQSDKGSIPDRFSAQQFSDYHSELNMSSLELGDSALYFCASSLELSQRTQYFGPGTRLLVL.

The CDR3 region is CASSPRTLNNEQFF. CDR3 DNA: TGTGCCAGCAGCCCTCGGACCCTGAACAATGAGCAGTTCTTC. The chain has TRBV5-5 and TRBJ2-1; D call uncertain. From germline, CDR1 is SGHKS and CDR2 YYEKEE (reference sequence). Trimming pared 4 bases from V and 5 bases from J, leaving 13 bases between. CDR3 size: 14 residues. The full variable domain, its missing parts supplied by reference TRBV5-5 and TRBJ2-1, is DAGVTQSPTHLIKTRGQQVTLRCSPISGHKSVSWYQQVLGQGPQFIFQYYEKEERGRGNFPDRFSARQFPNYSSELNVNALLLGDSALYLCASSPRTLNNEQFFGPGTRLTVL.

The genes are TRBV29-1 and TRBJ1-4, with 8 bases matching TRBD1. The CDR3 runs 14 residues. CDR1 is SQVTM, CDR2 ANQGSEA, per germline. V shed 2 bases and J 6 bases; nucleotides not matched to a gene: 5. The CDR3 loop reads CSVESTGEDEKLFF. The CDR3, as DNA: TGCAGCGTTGAATCGACAGGGGAGGATGAAAAACTGTTTTTT. Using reference TRBV29-1 and TRBJ1-4 for the parts outside the CDR3, the full variable domain is SAVISQKPSRDICQRGTSLTIQCQVDSQVTMMFWYRQQPGQSLTLIATANQGSEATYESGFVIDKFPISRPNLTFSTLTVSNMSPEDSSIYLCSVESTGEDEKLFFGSGTQLSVL.

In its sample, this clonotype was seen many times. The rearrangement links TRBV12-3 or TRBV12-4 to TRBJ1-5; 7 bases map to TRBD1. CDR3 size: 16 residues. J was trimmed by 2 bases and V by 6 bases; bases with no gene match: 10. CDR3 protein: CASSPEGARRNQPQHF. CDR3 nucleotides: TGTGCCAGCAGCCCCGAGGGGGCTCGGCGCAATCAGCCCCAGCATTTT.

This clonotype was seen a few times. This rearrangement joins TRBV6-5 to TRBJ1-6, with TRBD1 matching 8 bases. J gave up 10 bases and V 0 bases, and 8 bases lay outside the gene matches. CDR3 size: 16 residues. The germline gives CDR1 MNHEY, CDR2 SVGAGI. The CDR3 DNA follows: TGTGCCAGCAGTTACTCGTACACAGGGGGGCAGTCACCCCTCCACTTT. It codes for CASSYSYTGGQSPLHF.

This clonotype was recorded a few times. This sequence joins TRBV20-1 and TRBJ2-1; TRBD2 aligns across 8 bases. Germline CDR1 and CDR2: DFQATT and SNEGSKA (reference sequence). The CDR3 runs 15 residues. V gave up 0 bases and J gave up 4 bases; unmatched junction bases: 5. The CDR3 DNA sequence: TGCAGTGCTAGAGAGGCGGCGGGGGGATACAATGAGCAGTTCTTC. It is translated as CSAREAAGGYNEQFF.

The chain joins TRBV20-1 to TRBJ1-2; TRBD1 agrees at 7 bases. The CDR3 is made up of 15 amino acids. Losses at the gene ends were 0 bases for V and 5 bases for J; bases not matched to a gene: 9. Germline CDR1 and CDR2: DFQATT and SNEGSKA (reference sequence). CDR3 region: CSAREATGFVYGYTF. CDR3 in DNA: TGCAGTGCTAGAGAAGCGACAGGGTTTGTTTATGGCTACACCTTC.

This clonotype was counted a few times. V gene TRBV12-3 or TRBV12-4 combines with J gene TRBJ2-3; TRBD1 is a possible D gene (6 bases). The CDR3 extends over 14 amino acids. V lost 5 bases to trimming and J lost 6 bases, with 15 bases between them. CDR3 residues: CASSGQRVLDTQYF. The CDR3 DNA follows: TGTGCCAGCAGTGGACAGCGAGTCTTGGATACGCAGTATTTT.

The chain recombines TRBV5-5 with TRBJ1-2; D is unclear. V shed 2 bases and J shed 6 bases, with 11 bases lying between them. The CDR3 loop spans 13 amino acids. Germline CDR1 and CDR2: SGHKS and YYEKEE (reference sequence). As DNA, the CDR3 is TGTGCCAGCAGCTTTAAGGAGGGAGATGGCTACACCTTC. Translated: CASSFKEGDGYTF.

The genes are TRBV5-1 and TRBJ2-5; 10 nucleotides match TRBD2. The CDR3 is made up of 16 amino acids. Germline CDR1 SGHRS, CDR2 YFSETQ. Unmatched junction bases numbered 3, after V lost 0 bases and J lost 1 base. The CDR3 coding sequence is TGCGCCAGCAGCTTGGCTCGGACTAGCGGCCAAGAGACCCAGTACTTC. This encodes CASSLARTSGQETQYF.

This clonotype was seen more than once but under ten times. The rearrangement links TRBV4-1 to TRBJ2-7, with TRBD1 matching over 9 bases. V lost 3 bases, J lost 5 bases, and 14 bases stayed unmatched. Germline V CDR1 and CDR2: MGHRA, YSYEKL. CDR3 length: 17 amino acids. The CDR3 sequence: CASSQFWTRDRDNEQYF. The CDR3 DNA reads TGCGCCAGCAGCCAGTTTTGGACCCGGGACAGGGACAACGAGCAGTACTTC.

This sequence joins TRBV30 and TRBJ2-6; D is ambiguous. CDR1 and CDR2 (germline): GTSNPN, SVGIG (reference sequence). The CDR3 covers 13 residues. The V and J ends lost 2 bases and 4 bases respectively, with 6 bases between them. This CDR3 reads CAWSLAGANVLTF. The CDR3 DNA follows: TGTGCCTGGAGTTTGGCCGGGGCCAACGTCCTGACTTTC. Complete variable domain (other parts from reference TRBV30 and TRBJ2-6): SQTIHQWPATLVQPVGSPLSLECTVEGTSNPNLYWYRQAAGRGLQLLFYSVGIGQISSEVPQNLSASRPQDRQFILSSKKLLLSDSGFYLCAWSLAGANVLTFGAGSRLTVL.